Listed below are T cell receptor beta chains from one sample, sequenced in a study of Ad26.COV2.S vaccination and SARS-CoV-2 variants. Sequencing used immunoSEQ multiplex PCR; TCRdb keeps in-frame clones, though not all of them. Found here are fewer than 100,000 clones, approximately 77% of them singletons; the top ten hold approximately 15%. The material was peripheral blood, obtained after recovery from COVID-19. Every receptor here comes from a human donor who had recovered from COVID-19. Both conserved end residues are part of each CDR3.

v_gene: TRBV10-1; CDR3aa: CASSESAGRLAKNIQYF
v_gene: TRBV5-5; CDR3aa: CASSLGRLPDEQYF
v_gene: TRBV29-1; CDR3aa: CSVVSGTQMNTEAFF
v_gene: TRBV28; CDR3aa: CASSLLGAETQYF
v_gene: TRBV7-9; CDR3aa: CASSDPPAPQASNEKLFF
v_gene: TRBV7-2; CDR3aa: CASSLGGSSSYEQYF
v_gene: TRBV29-1; CDR3aa: CSVEVGQGHNYGYTF
v_gene: TRBV28; CDR3aa: CASTLGTGRVGYTF
v_gene: TRBV3-1/TRBV3-2; CDR3aa: CASSPISGREQFF
v_gene: TRBV4-1; CDR3aa: CASSQDPATDFYGYTF
v_gene: TRBV6-4; CDR3aa: CASSISTSSSYNEQFF
v_gene: TRBV24-1; CDR3aa: CATSDSPPGEETQYF
v_gene: TRBV3-1/TRBV3-2; CDR3aa: CASSQEYMANYGYTF
v_gene: TRBV3-1/TRBV3-2; CDR3aa: CASSQAQYGGLGGYTF
v_gene: TRBV27; CDR3aa: CASSFHRGMNTEAFF
v_gene: TRBV28; CDR3aa: CATSFSPGVDEAFF
v_gene: TRBV27; CDR3aa: CASSNPRDRPQPQHF
v_gene: TRBV29-1; CDR3aa: CSVRGQVDEQFF
v_gene: TRBV29-1; CDR3aa: CSVLTAFSGYTF
v_gene: TRBV6-1; CDR3aa: CASSATNFGGQAGAGYTF
v_gene: TRBV6-2/TRBV6-3; CDR3aa: CASSYEGTEAFF
v_gene: TRBV6-2/TRBV6-3; CDR3aa: CASSRQGKAFF
v_gene: TRBV2; CDR3aa: CASRPTFDGYEQYF
v_gene: TRBV3-1/TRBV3-2; CDR3aa: CASSPSSGANVLTF
v_gene: TRBV27; CDR3aa: CASTEGYTQYF
v_gene: TRBV5-8; CDR3aa: CASSPWLGNQPQHF
v_gene: TRBV11-3; CDR3aa: CASSSGTSGEQFF
v_gene: TRBV6-6; CDR3aa: CASSPSRQGEGYTF
v_gene: TRBV19; CDR3aa: CASSLQGPTAQYF
v_gene: TRBV4-1; CDR3aa: CASSQVGGNEKLFF
v_gene: TRBV7-2; CDR3aa: CASSSTAYEQYF
v_gene: TRBV7-7; CDR3aa: CASSRGGWSTDTQYF
v_gene: TRBV6-2/TRBV6-3; CDR3aa: CASSYRGGNTEAFF
v_gene: TRBV6-5; CDR3aa: CASSYSGGVDTEAFF
v_gene: TRBV7-8; CDR3aa: CASSLVGLDFSNTGELFF
v_gene: TRBV3-1/TRBV3-2; CDR3aa: CASSFQEGPYEQYF
v_gene: TRBV12-5; CDR3aa: CASGFPDRSGNTIYF
v_gene: TRBV7-9; CDR3aa: CASSQTGTGGAYEQYF
v_gene: TRBV13; CDR3aa: CASSPRGGNQPQHF
v_gene: TRBV5-4; CDR3aa: CASSRTGRDSYEQYF
v_gene: TRBV27; CDR3aa: CASSLLGLAEARWDTQYF
v_gene: TRBV24-1; CDR3aa: CATSDSRDSTDTQYF
v_gene: TRBV24-1; CDR3aa: CATGPGRNGEQYF
v_gene: TRBV6-6; CDR3aa: CASSSTTPEQFF
v_gene: TRBV19; CDR3aa: CASSIGGFGSEKLFF
v_gene: TRBV29-1; CDR3aa: CSVEVGEQFF
v_gene: TRBV6-2/TRBV6-3; CDR3aa: CASSYPQRTGEYGYTF
v_gene: TRBV9; CDR3aa: CASSAGSLRSYGYTF